Shown below are 19 T cell receptor beta chains from a single sample sequenced in a study of T-cell reconstitution after alpha-beta-depleted transplantation in children. Unique molecular identifiers were used to barcode this TCRbeta library. TCRdb fed the PCR reads into MiXCR, producing one record per CDR3 protein. The table shows around 700,000 distinct CDR3 sequences, with about an eighth occurring only once. The sequenced sample was PBMCs, obtained before TCRalphabeta/CD19-depleted stem cell transplant. The receptor set was obtained from a girl between 2 and 10 years old with congenital amegakaryocytic thrombocytopenia, due to receive a stem cell transplant.

A few counts support this clonotype. The chain couples TRBV12-3 or TRBV12-4 to TRBJ2-5, with D perhaps TRBD1 or TRBD2 (5 bases each). This CDR3 spans 15 amino acids. V shed 4 bases and J shed 5 bases, with 17 bases lying between them. CDR3 region: CASSSGPGSGETQYF. The CDR3 DNA is TGTGCCAGCAGTTCGGGACCGGGATCGGGGGAGACCCAGTACTTC.

This clonotype has a count of ten or more. This chain uses TRBV20-1 with TRBJ2-1; TRBD2 might be the D (6 bases). The germline CDR1 and CDR2 sequences are DFQATT and SNEGSKA (reference sequence). The CDR3 loop spans 12 amino acids. V dropped 6 bases and J dropped 4 bases, with 10 bases sitting between them. CDR3 residues: CSARDWYNEQFF. In nucleotides, the CDR3 is TGCAGTGCCCGGGACTGGTACAATGAGCAGTTCTTC.

The rearrangement joins TRBV29-1 to TRBJ2-4; TRBD1 agrees at 7 bases. Germline V CDR1 and CDR2: SQVTM, ANQGSEA. The CDR3 extends over 13 amino acids. J gave up 9 bases and V 3 bases, and 8 bases lay outside the gene matches. The chain's CDR3 is CSVEGDRDGIQYF. The DNA for the CDR3 is TGCAGCGTTGAGGGAGACAGGGACGGCATTCAGTACTTC.

As concerns this clonotype: A single base separates this from a much larger clone, so it may be a read error. This chain connects TRBV7-2 to TRBJ2-1, with D perhaps matching TRBD2 (5 bases). Germline CDR1 and CDR2: SGHTA and FQGNSA. The CDR3 has 14 residues. V was shortened by 5 bases and J by 8 bases, with 16 bases between the two germline ends. The CDR3 coding sequence is TGTGCCAGCAGCCAAACTACTAGTATCCATGAGCAGTTCTTC. Translation gives CASSQTTSIHEQFF.

This clonotype was detected a few times. The chain employs TRBV12-3 or TRBV12-4 and TRBJ2-5, with 11 bases lining up with TRBD1. The J segment lost 1 base and the V segment lost 5 bases, leaving 6 bases of the junction unmatched. The CDR3 covers 16 residues. The CDR3 reads CASSLGTGGLQETQYF. The CDR3 DNA is TGTGCCAGCAGTCTGGGGACAGGGGGGCTCCAAGAGACCCAGTACTTC.

The chain couples TRBV29-1 to TRBJ2-5, with 8 bases identical to TRBD1. Per the germline V gene, CDR1 is SQVTM and CDR2 is ANQGSEA. Trimming took 4 bases from V and 3 from J; bases not matched to a gene: 7. There are 14 residues in the CDR3. CDR3: CSVVRTGNEETQYF. DNA for the CDR3: TGCAGCGTTGTAAGGACAGGGAATGAAGAGACCCAGTACTTC.

V is TRBV18 and J is TRBJ1-6; 11 nucleotides agree with TRBD1. J was trimmed by 9 bases and V by 6 bases; bases with no gene match: 7. The CDR3 is made up of 15 amino acids. CDR1 is KGHSH, CDR2 LQKENI, per germline. Written as DNA, the CDR3 is TGTGCCAGCTCCCCTTCCGGGACAGGGGGTTCACCCCTCCACTTT. Amino acid sequence: CASSPSGTGGSPLHF.

The CDR3 region has the DNA TGTGCCAGCAGTCTTTTAGCGAGTAGCTCCTACGAGCAGTACTTC. This translates into CASSLLASSSYEQYF. V and J are TRBV2 and TRBJ2-7; the D gene is possibly TRBD2 (5 bases). Trimming cost V 5 bases and J 0 bases, with 14 bases left between them. CDR3 length: 15 residues. The germline CDR1 and CDR2 sequences are SNHLY and FYNNEI. Full variable domain (missing parts from reference TRBV2 and TRBJ2-7): EPEVTQTPSHQVTQMGQEVILRCVPISNHLYFYWYRQILGQKVEFLVSFYNNEISEKSEIFDDQFSVERPDGSNFTLKIRSTKLEDSAMYFCASSLLASSSYEQYFGPGTRLTVT.

The J gene is TRBJ2-5, the V gene TRBV11-2; D uncertain. The V gene's germline CDR1 is SGHAT and CDR2 FQNNGV. The CDR3 length is 14 residues. V lost 4 bases, J lost 2 bases, and 11 bases lay in between. The CDR3 is CASSSTDGQETQYF. The DNA of the CDR3 is TGTGCCAGCAGCTCAACTGACGGTCAAGAGACCCAGTACTTC.

The rearrangement uses TRBV7-9 and TRBJ1-5; D might be TRBD1 (6 bases). Trimming pared 6 bases from V and 5 bases from J, leaving 20 bases between. The CDR3 runs to 16 residues. Germline CDR1 and CDR2: SEHNR and FQNEAQ (reference sequence). The CDR3 loop is CASRPGQQPEDQPQHF. CDR3 sequence (DNA): TGTGCCAGCAGACCCGGACAGCAACCAGAAGATCAGCCCCAGCATTTT. Looking up the rest from reference TRBV7-9 and TRBJ1-5 gives the full variable domain: DTGVSQNPRHKITKRGQNVTFRCDPISEHNRLYWYRQTLGQGPEFLTYFQNEAQLEKSRLLSDRFSAERPKGSFSTLEIQRTEQGDSAMYLCASRPGQQPEDQPQHFGDGTRLSIL.

The CDR3 sequence: CASSQDWGHPYEQYF. In DNA form, the CDR3 reads TGCGCCAGCAGCCAAGATTGGGGACACCCATACGAGCAGTACTTC. The chain is built from TRBV4-1 and TRBJ2-7, with a possible D match to TRBD1 (6 bases). Per germline, CDR1 MGHRA and CDR2 YSYEKL. V was cut by 0 bases and J by 4 bases, with 13 bases left in between. The CDR3 runs 15 residues.

V gene TRBV20-1 combines with J gene TRBJ2-1; the D is unclear. This CDR3 has 14 amino acids. V was trimmed by 2 bases and J by 5 bases, leaving 13 bases between them. Germline values: CDR1 DFQATT, CDR2 SNEGSKA (reference sequence). DNA of the CDR3: TGCAGTGCTAGACGTCCTTATAACCACAATGAGCAGTTCTTC. Encoded protein: CSARRPYNHNEQFF.

This clonotype was picked up many times. This chain uses TRBV5-1 with TRBJ1-3, with D tentatively TRBD1 (6 bases). The germline V and J ends were trimmed by 0 bases and 0 bases, with 16 bases remaining between them. Looked up from germline, CDR1 is SGHRS and CDR2 is YFSETQ. The length of the CDR3 is 18 residues. The CDR3 here is CASSLDYPDRRSGNTIYF. The CDR3 nucleotides read TGCGCCAGCAGCTTGGATTATCCGGACAGACGCTCTGGAAACACCATATATTTT.

J is TRBJ2-7 and V is TRBV20-1; TRBD2 aligns across 12 bases. Germline lookup yields CDR1 DFQATT and CDR2 SNEGSKA (reference sequence). Trimming took 0 bases from V and 0 from J; bases not matched to a gene: 12. The CDR3 length is 19 residues. Here the CDR3 reads CSAREALAGGPPSSYEQYF. DNA of the CDR3: TGCAGTGCTAGAGAGGCCCTAGCGGGAGGGCCTCCAAGCTCCTACGAGCAGTACTTC.

This clonotype showed up just a few times. This sequence joins TRBV18 and TRBJ2-2, with D maybe TRBD1 (6 bases). This CDR3 is 16 amino acids long. Trimming left V 0 bases short and J 2 bases short, with 10 bases between. Germline CDR1 and CDR2: KGHSH and LQKENI. CDR3 sequence: CASSPPGHLNTGELFF. CDR3 bases: TGTGCCAGCTCACCACCGGGACACCTTAACACCGGGGAGCTGTTTTTT. Full variable domain (remainder filled in from reference TRBV18 and TRBJ2-2): NAGVMQNPRHLVRRRGQEARLRCSPMKGHSHVYWYRQLPEEGLKFMVYLQKENIIDESGMPKERFSAEFPKEGPSILRIQQVVRGDSAAYFCASSPPGHLNTGELFFGEGSRLTVL.

This clonotype was detected only a few times. The V call is TRBV28, the J call TRBJ2-1; TRBD2 might be the D (6 bases). The germline V gene has CDR1 MDHEN and CDR2 SYDVKM. V lost 3 bases to trimming and J lost 6 bases, with 12 bases between them. The CDR3 sequence is 14 residues long. The CDR3 coding sequence is TGTGCCAGCAGTTTGTTAACAGCGGGCAATGAGCAGTTCTTC. Protein sequence: CASSLLTAGNEQFF.

This clonotype was observed at least ten times. The genes are TRBV20-1 and TRBJ2-5; 7 bases are a match to TRBD2. The germline V gene encodes CDR1 DFQATT and CDR2 SNEGSKA (reference sequence). Trimming removed 3 bases from V and 3 bases from J; junction bases left unmatched: 7. The CDR3 contains 14 residues. The CDR3 spells CSASRGGAKETQYF. CDR3 DNA sequence: TGCAGTGCTAGTCGCGGGGGAGCGAAAGAGACCCAGTACTTC.

This clonotype occurred many times. The chain joins TRBV29-1 to TRBJ2-1; 10 nucleotides match TRBD1. Germline V gene lookup returns CDR1 SQVTM and CDR2 ANQGSEA. J was trimmed by 4 bases and V by 3 bases; bases with no gene match: 3. The CDR3 runs to 14 residues. CDR3 in DNA: TGCAGCGTTGAGGACAGGGGGAATTACAATGAGCAGTTCTTC. Translating gives CSVEDRGNYNEQFF.

This clonotype was found many times. This chain joins TRBV27 and TRBJ2-7; the D gene is possibly TRBD1 (5 bases). Per the germline V gene, CDR1 is MNHEY and CDR2 is SMNVEV (reference sequence). The CDR3 consists of 15 residues. Trimming stripped 1 base from V and 2 bases from J, with 12 bases between. Here the CDR3 reads CASSLYGTGTYEQYF. CDR3 nucleotide sequence: TGTGCCAGCAGTTTATATGGTACAGGAACCTACGAGCAGTACTTC.